This passage covers 6 T cell receptor beta chains from one sample sequenced in a study of T cell responses to AZD1222 COVID-19 vaccine. Generated by immunoSEQ multiplex PCR, the TCRdb table keeps only in-frame clones and is missing some. Of 100,000 to 120,000 clones in the sample, 88% were seen once. The sample was peripheral blood, taken on day 0 of AZD1222 vaccination. The receptors derive from an adult in good health.

The chain carries TRBV6-5 and TRBJ1-1; the D gene is possibly TRBD1 (6 bases). Per the germline V gene, CDR1 is MNHEY and CDR2 is SVGAGI. Trimming stripped 5 bases from V and 11 bases from J, with 15 bases between. The CDR3 consists of 12 residues. DNA of the CDR3: TGTGCCAGCAGTCCCCCGGGACAAGTGGCTTTCTTT. The encoded protein is CASSPPGQVAFF.

This chain links TRBV28 with TRBJ2-3; the D gene could be TRBD1 or TRBD2 (7 bases each). Germline CDR1 MDHEN, CDR2 SYDVKM. The CDR3 extends over 12 amino acids. V lost 5 bases, J lost 15 bases, and 18 bases lay in between. This CDR3 is CASSPPRGGRYF. For the CDR3, the DNA is TGTGCCAGCAGTCCTCCCAGGGGGGGGCGATATTTT.

This clone was counted only a few times. The chain combines TRBV6-5 with TRBJ2-1; the match to TRBD2 covers 10 bases. CDR1 is MNHEY and CDR2 is SVGAGI in the germline V gene. J was trimmed by 7 bases and V by 5 bases; bases with no gene match: 8. The CDR3 runs 15 residues. CDR3 residues: CASSLAGVSVNEQFF. The CDR3 nucleotides are TGTGCCAGCAGTCTAGCGGGAGTTAGTGTGAATGAGCAGTTCTTC.

Written as DNA, the CDR3 is TGTGCCAGCAGTGAAACTTATGGCTACACCTTC. Translating it yields CASSETYGYTF. V is TRBV25-1 and J is TRBJ1-2, with D hard to call. Germline V gene lookup returns CDR1 MGHDK and CDR2 SYGVNS. This CDR3 is 11 amino acids long. Trimming shortened V by 2 bases and J by 5 bases, and 3 bases separated the two germline ends.

The chain links TRBV5-1 to TRBJ2-7, with unresolved D. V gave up 0 bases and J gave up 2 bases, with 9 bases separating them. CDR1 is SGHRS and CDR2 is YFSETQ in the germline V gene. The CDR3 has 14 amino acids. In DNA form, the CDR3 reads TGCGCCAGCAGCTTGGTAGGAGAGCCCTACGAGCAGTACTTC. Its protein product is CASSLVGEPYEQYF.

The chain is built from TRBV7-8 and TRBJ2-7; D is unclear. The V gene's germline CDR1 is SGHVS and CDR2 FQNEAQ. CDR3 length equals 11 residues. The V and J ends lost 1 base and 7 bases respectively, with 5 bases between them. CDR3 protein: CASSLVGEQYF. The CDR3 coding sequence is TGTGCCAGCAGCTTAGTAGGAGAGCAGTACTTC.